This T cell receptor beta chain was profiled in a study of T cells in Graves' hyperthyroidism and ophthalmopathy. Amplification of TCR beta CDR3 regions used RNA as the template. TCR CDR3 underwent first-round RT-PCR with the HTBI primer set. TCRdb used MiXCR to reprocess the multiplex PCR reads, holding one entry per CDR3 protein. The sample has more than 55,000 distinct CDR3 sequences; about 50% are singletons. This TCR derives from an older woman with Graves' ophthalmopathy. The sequencing sample was made of blood.

The CDR3 loop reads CASSQDLAGVNYTF. CDR3 sequence (DNA): TGTGCCAGCAGCCAAGATCTCGCGGGGGTTAACTACACCTTC. The genes are TRBV5-4 and TRBJ1-2, with a weak D call TRBD1 (5 bases). There are 14 residues in the CDR3. Germline V gives CDR1 SGHNT, CDR2 YYREEE (reference sequence). V was pared by 4 bases and J by 10 bases, with 20 bases between.